These 10 T cell receptor beta chains were all obtained from the same sample, sequenced in a study of read filtering for tumor transcriptome and immune sequencing. From 350 to 500 ng of RNA, a library with molecular barcoded alpha/delta and beta/gamma adaptors was made. TCRdb reprocessed the reads via MiXCR and lists one record per CDR3 protein. The sample lists some 30,000 distinct CDR3 sequences, approximately 17% seen once, with under 20% in the top ten. Sample: a population of CD138-negative cells sorted from bone marrow. These receptors all come from a donor aged 40 or over with multiple myeloma.

By sample share, this clonotype is medium-sized (0.01 to 0.1%). The chain is built from TRBV24-1 and TRBJ2-1; 9 positions match TRBD2. Germline assignment: CDR1 KGHDR and CDR2 SFDVKD. The V and J ends lost 3 bases and 1 base, in that order; junction bases with no gene match: 12. The CDR3 spans 19 residues. CDR3: CATSDTSPLAGESYNEQFF. DNA for the CDR3: TGTGCCACCAGTGATACTTCTCCCTTAGCGGGAGAGTCCTACAATGAGCAGTTCTTC.

This clonotype was observed many times. The V gene is TRBV4-1, the J gene TRBJ2-7; 10 nucleotides line up with TRBD1. The CDR3 contains 15 residues. From germline, CDR1 is MGHRA and CDR2 YSYEKL. Unmatched junction bases numbered 10, after V lost 6 bases and J lost 5 bases. The DNA of the CDR3 is TGCGCCAGCAGTCGCTCTGGACAGGGGGTCGACGAGCAGTACTTC. It translates to CASSRSGQGVDEQYF.

This clonotype was observed many times. This chain links TRBV24-1 with TRBJ2-1, with 9 nucleotides matching TRBD1. Germline CDR1 reads KGHDR; CDR2 reads SFDVKD. V lost 3 bases to trimming and J lost 7 bases; unmatched junction nucleotides: 9. The CDR3 runs 16 residues. This CDR3 is CATSDTNRGLGNEQFF. The DNA of the CDR3 is TGTGCCACCAGTGATACTAACAGGGGGCTGGGGAATGAGCAGTTCTTC.

This clonotype was counted ten times or more. The gene calls are TRBV5-1 and TRBJ2-5; 7 bases map to TRBD2. This CDR3 is built from 15 residues. The germline V gene encodes CDR1 SGHRS and CDR2 YFSETQ. V lost 1 base to trimming and J lost 5 bases; unmatched junction nucleotides: 8. CDR3 nucleotides: TGCGCCAGCAGCTTGATTGGGAGGGCCGGGGAGACCCAGTACTTC. This translates into CASSLIGRAGETQYF.

At least ten counts were recorded for this clonotype. The J gene is TRBJ2-7, the V gene TRBV28; 10 bases are a match to TRBD1. The germline CDR1 and CDR2 sequences are MDHEN and SYDVKM. The V segment lost 4 bases and the J segment 3 bases; nucleotides outside the gene matches: 3. This CDR3 is built from 14 residues. In DNA, the CDR3 is TGTGCCAGCAGTTGGGGACAGGGGTACTACGAGCAGTACTTC. Translation gives CASSWGQGYYEQYF.

The sample holds many counts of this clonotype. The chain is built from TRBV20-1 and TRBJ2-7; 7 nucleotides agree with TRBD2. The CDR3 has 14 amino acids. From germline, CDR1 is DFQATT and CDR2 SNEGSKA (reference sequence). Unmatched junction bases numbered 10, after V lost 4 bases and J lost 4 bases. The chain's CDR3 is CSAKFPGAGYEQYF. DNA for the CDR3: TGCAGTGCTAAGTTCCCGGGAGCGGGATACGAGCAGTACTTC.

At least ten counts were recorded for this clonotype. The rearrangement links TRBV7-9 to TRBJ2-3, with 10 positions matching TRBD2. This CDR3 region has 16 residues. The V gene end was trimmed by 4 bases and the J gene end by 0 bases; junction bases not matched to a gene: 4. Germline V gene data show CDR1 as SEHNR and CDR2 as FQNEAQ (reference sequence). In nucleotides, the CDR3 is TGTGCCAGCAGCTCATTGACTAGCGGGAGCACAGATACGCAGTATTTT. Translating gives CASSSLTSGSTDTQYF.

This clonotype was detected a few times. The chain joins TRBV20-1 to TRBJ2-5; 10 nucleotides match TRBD2. With V trimmed by 6 bases and J by 3 bases, 4 bases remained unmatched. CDR3 size: 13 residues. From germline, CDR1 is DFQATT and CDR2 SNEGSKA (reference sequence). The CDR3 nucleotides are TGCAGTGCCTGGACTAGCGGTGAAGAGACCCAGTACTTC. Translated, it gives CSAWTSGEETQYF.

This clonotype was picked up many times. The J gene is TRBJ2-7, the V gene TRBV20-1; perhaps D is TRBD1 or TRBD2 (5 bases each). The germline gives CDR1 DFQATT, CDR2 SNEGSKA (reference sequence). The CDR3 length is 15 residues. V shed 3 bases and J shed 2 bases, with 17 bases lying between them. The CDR3, as DNA: TGCAGTGCTAGGAGGGGTGAGGACGGGCCCTACGAGCAGTACTTC. It yields the protein CSARRGEDGPYEQYF.

This clonotype occurred many times. V and J are TRBV3-1 and TRBJ2-7, with 10 bases fitting TRBD2. Germline V gene sequence: CDR1 LGHDT, CDR2 YNNKEL (reference sequence). The CDR3 runs to 16 residues. The V gene end was trimmed by 3 bases and the J gene end by 0 bases; junction bases not matched to a gene: 5. The CDR3 loop reads CASSQDSGGFSYEQYF. The CDR3 nucleotides read TGTGCCAGCAGCCAGGATAGCGGGGGGTTCTCCTACGAGCAGTACTTC.